The present T cell receptor beta chain was sequenced within a study of T cells in Graves' hyperthyroidism and ophthalmopathy. Broader study findings: Also found in blood were most expanded thyroid clonotypes above 0.001. Using 13 V-J features, a model discriminated ophthalmopathy from stable hyperthyroidism.

The V end was cut by 0 bases, the J end by 2 bases, with 13 bases between. The CDR3 sequence is 16 residues long. The germline V gene encodes CDR1 SGHDN and CDR2 FVKESK. As regards this clonotype: Its target is not known.

Thyroid ultrasound, orbital computed tomography, clinical symptoms, and serum thyroxine and TRAb underpinned diagnoses. Fresh peripheral blood, under 13 ml, was the source of the PBMCs. The TCR beta CDR3 regions underwent amplification using RNA transcripts as the source. In the first-round RT-PCR of the TCR CDR3, the HTBI primer set was used. TCRdb passed the multiplex PCR reads through MiXCR, listing each CDR3 protein once. The data hold hundreds of thousands of distinct CDR3 sequences, with around 20% observed a single time. This sequence originates from a man aged 30 to 45 with Graves' ophthalmopathy. The sequenced material came from blood. V and J are TRBV14 and TRBJ2-5; D remains unclear. CDR3 sequence: CASSQDFTEDQETQYF. CDR3 sequence (DNA): TGTGCCAGCAGCCAAGACTTCACAGAGGATCAAGAGACCCAGTACTTC.